Below, 5 T cell receptor beta chains from the same sample are listed, as sequenced in a study of graft-versus-host responses after intestinal transplantation. Lymphocytes (intraepithelial and lamina propria) were released by processing the graft tissue. Clones were read by immunoSEQ multiplex PCR, and TCRdb kept only the in-frame ones, dropping some. The data show 25,000 to 30,000 clones, around 83% seen once. Sequenced here: ileum tissue, sampled 98 days after intestinal transplantation. These receptor sequences come from a human patient who received an intestinal transplant, so some T cells may come from the graft donor.

The chain couples TRBV11-3 to TRBJ2-7, with D possibly TRBD1 on 6 matching bases. Germline V gene lookup returns CDR1 SGHNT and CDR2 YENEEA. The CDR3 loop spans 14 amino acids. Trimming stripped 6 bases from V and 5 bases from J, with 17 bases between. CDR3 amino acids: CASSPSRGVDEQYF. CDR3 sequence (DNA): TGTGCCAGCAGTCCGAGCAGGGGTGTCGACGAGCAGTACTTC. The variable domain in full, completed from reference TRBV11-3 and TRBJ2-7, reads EAGVVQSPRYKIIEKKQPVAFWCNPISGHNTLYWYLQNLGQGPELLIRYENEEAVDDSQLPKDRFSAERLKGVDSTLKIQPAELGDSAVYLCASSPSRGVDEQYFGPGTRLTVT.

The gene calls are TRBV4-1 and TRBJ1-6; no reliable D call. V was cut by 0 bases and J by 7 bases, with 7 bases left in between. The CDR3 contains 14 residues. Germline CDR1 reads MGHRA; CDR2 reads YSYEKL. The CDR3 region is CASSQDLENSPLHF. The CDR3 nucleotides are TGCGCCAGCAGCCAAGATCTTGAAAATTCACCCCTCCACTTT.

The genes are TRBV7-8 and TRBJ2-5; TRBD2 is a possible D gene (5 bases). The CDR3 sequence is 14 residues long. Germline V gene lookup returns CDR1 SGHVS and CDR2 FQNEAQ. Trimming removed 3 bases at V and 5 bases at J, with 13 bases between. The CDR3 region is CASSLALRVETQYF. CDR3 DNA: TGTGCCAGCAGCTTGGCATTGAGGGTGGAGACCCAGTACTTC. Variable domain in full (rest from reference TRBV7-8 and TRBJ2-5): GAGVSQSPRYKVAKRGQDVALRCDPISGHVSLFWYQQALGQGPEFLTYFQNEAQLDKSGLPSDRFFAERPEGSVSTLKIQRTQQEDSAVYLCASSLALRVETQYFGPGTRLLVL.

V gene TRBV7-8 combines with J gene TRBJ1-4, with D unresolved. The length of the CDR3 is 15 residues. Germline V gene data show CDR1 as SGHVS and CDR2 as FQNEAQ. V dropped 6 bases and J dropped 0 bases, with 11 bases sitting between them. CDR3 bases: TGTGCCAGCAGTTGGACTGACGCAACTAATGAAAAACTGTTTTTT. As protein: CASSWTDATNEKLFF.

The rearrangement joins TRBV7-3 to TRBJ2-2, with TRBD2 matching 8 bases. The CDR3 runs 17 residues. V was pared by 4 bases and J by 7 bases, with 14 bases of the junction left unmatched. The germline gives CDR1 SGHTA, CDR2 FQGTGA. The CDR3 protein is CASSSGPLAGGGGELFF. CDR3 bases: TGTGCCAGCAGCTCGGGCCCCCTGGCGGGGGGCGGCGGGGAGCTGTTTTTT.